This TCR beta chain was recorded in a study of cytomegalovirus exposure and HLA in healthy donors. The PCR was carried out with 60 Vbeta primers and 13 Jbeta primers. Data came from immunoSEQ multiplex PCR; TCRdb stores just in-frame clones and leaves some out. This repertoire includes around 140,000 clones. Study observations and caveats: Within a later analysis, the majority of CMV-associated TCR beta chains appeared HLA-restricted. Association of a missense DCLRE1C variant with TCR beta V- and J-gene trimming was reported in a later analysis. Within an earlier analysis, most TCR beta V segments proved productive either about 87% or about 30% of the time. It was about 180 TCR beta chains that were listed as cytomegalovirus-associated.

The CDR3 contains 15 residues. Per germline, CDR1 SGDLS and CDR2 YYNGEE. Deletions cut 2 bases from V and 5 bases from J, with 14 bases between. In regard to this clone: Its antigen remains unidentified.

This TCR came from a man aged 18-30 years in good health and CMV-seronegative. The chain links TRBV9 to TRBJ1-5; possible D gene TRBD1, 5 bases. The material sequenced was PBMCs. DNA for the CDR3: TGTGCCAGCAGCGTTGATGGGGCTAGTGATCAGCCCCAGCATTTT. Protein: CASSVDGASDQPQHF.